One and the same sample provided the 14 T cell receptor beta chains below, sequenced in a study of blood T cell repertoires in COVID-19 (dated by TCRdb to the early 2020s). The library was produced with the immunoSEQ multiplex PCR assay. The table comes from immuneACCESS by way of TCRdb, which keeps in-frame sequences with V and J called. Part of the clones is missing from these tables; in studies checked, under half for an unresolved V gene and the rest for unknown reasons. Within this sample are under 200,000 clones, with around nine tenths of them counted one time only. Approximately 7% of the sample belongs to the ten largest clones. The sample comprised PBMCs or T cells enriched from blood (not recorded which). The source of these receptors is a woman aged 50 to 65 who had recovered from COVID-19.

The chain combines TRBV6-5 with TRBJ2-2, with TRBD1 as a possible D gene (6 bases). This CDR3 spans 16 amino acids. V lost 4 bases, J lost 1 base, and 13 bases lay in between. CDR1 is MNHEY, CDR2 SVGAGI, per germline. The CDR3 bases are TGTGCCAGCAGTTTGGGGGCTAGATTGAACACCGGGGAGCTGTTTTTT. This translates into CASSLGARLNTGELFF.

The chain uses TRBV7-9 and TRBJ2-6; TRBD2 matches at 8 bases. Per germline, CDR1 SEHNR and CDR2 FQNEAQ (reference sequence). The CDR3 runs 14 residues. V gave up 6 bases and J gave up 9 bases; unmatched junction bases: 7. The DNA of the CDR3 is TGTGCCAGCAGAAAAGGACGGGAGGGCAACGTCCTGACTTTC. As protein: CASRKGREGNVLTF.

The gene calls are TRBV7-6 and TRBJ1-3, with no clear D. The V and J ends lost 4 bases and 1 base respectively, with 11 bases between them. The germline V gene has CDR1 SGHVS and CDR2 FNYEAQ. The CDR3 is made up of 15 amino acids. CDR3 nucleotide sequence: TGTGCCAGCAGCTCCCCTTGGAGTTCTGGAAACACCATATATTTT. Its protein product is CASSSPWSSGNTIYF.

The rearrangement links TRBV6-5 to TRBJ2-1; weak D call: TRBD2 (6 bases). Germline CDR1 is MNHEY and CDR2 is SVGAGI. V lost 5 bases and J lost 5, with 10 bases in between. The CDR3 extends over 13 amino acids. The CDR3, as DNA: TGTGCCAGCAGTAAGGGACTGGACAATGAGCAGTTCTTC. Amino acids: CASSKGLDNEQFF.

The chain links TRBV7-3 to TRBJ2-3; 9 nucleotides align to TRBD2. Losses at the gene ends were 5 bases for V and 4 bases for J; bases not matched to a gene: 16. This CDR3 has 18 residues. Germline V gene lookup returns CDR1 SGHTA and CDR2 FQGTGA. The CDR3 here is CASSPTQGGGGAPDTQYF. Here the CDR3 DNA reads TGTGCCAGCAGCCCTACCCAGGGTGGCGGGGGGGCCCCAGATACGCAGTATTTT. Using reference TRBV7-3 and TRBJ2-3 for the parts outside the CDR3, the full variable domain is GAGVSQTPSNKVTEKGKYVELRCDPISGHTALYWYRQSLGQGPEFLIYFQGTGAADDSGLPNDRFFAVRPEGSVSTLKIQRTERGDSAVYLCASSPTQGGGGAPDTQYFGPGTRLTVL.

This clone was observed a handful of times. The V gene is TRBV7-8, the J gene TRBJ1-2, with D possibly matching TRBD1 (5 bases). The CDR3 is 13 residues long. Trimming shortened V by 6 bases and J by 5 bases, and 13 bases separated the two germline ends. Per the germline V gene, CDR1 is SGHVS and CDR2 is FQNEAQ. The CDR3 protein is CASRPRAPYGYTF. Here the CDR3 DNA reads TGTGCCAGCAGACCCAGGGCTCCATATGGCTACACCTTC.

The rearrangement joins TRBV5-1 to TRBJ2-7, with D perhaps TRBD2 (6 bases). This CDR3 has 14 residues. CDR1 and CDR2 (germline): SGHRS, YFSETQ. V lost 0 bases and J lost 1, with 8 bases in between. CDR3 in DNA: TGCGCCAGCAGCTTGGGGAGGGGATCCTACGAGCAGTACTTC. Protein product: CASSLGRGSYEQYF.

The gene calls are TRBV18 and TRBJ1-2; unclear D gene. This CDR3 comprises 13 residues. V lost 5 bases and J lost 3, with 10 bases in between. Germline values: CDR1 KGHSH, CDR2 LQKENI. CDR3 DNA sequence: TGTGCCAGCTCATTGTTAAACTACTATGGCTACACCTTC. Translating it yields CASSLLNYYGYTF. Together with reference TRBV18 and TRBJ1-2, the CDR3 gives the full variable domain: NAGVMQNPRHLVRRRGQEARLRCSPMKGHSHVYWYRQLPEEGLKFMVYLQKENIIDESGMPKERFSAEFPKEGPSILRIQQVVRGDSAAYFCASSLLNYYGYTFGSGTRLTVV.

The CDR3 here is CASSLSPTSGDPYEQYF. The CDR3 DNA is TGCGCCAGCAGCTTGTCCCCGACTAGCGGGGATCCTTACGAGCAGTACTTC. The V call is TRBV5-1, the J call TRBJ2-7; the match to TRBD2 covers 11 bases. J lost 4 bases, V lost 1 base, and 10 bases had no gene match. The CDR3 runs 17 residues. The V gene's germline CDR1 is SGHRS and CDR2 YFSETQ.

This chain uses TRBV27 with TRBJ1-1; D not certain. Trimming stripped 3 bases from V and 0 bases from J, with 5 bases between. This CDR3 is built from 13 residues. From germline, CDR1 is MNHEY and CDR2 SMNVEV (reference sequence). CDR3 sequence (DNA): TGTGCCAGCAGTTTTGGCCTGAACACTGAAGCTTTCTTT. This codes for CASSFGLNTEAFF.

This clone was recorded once. The CDR3 loop reads CAISELNPNEKLFF. The DNA for the CDR3 is TGTGCCATCAGTGAGTTAAATCCTAATGAAAAACTGTTTTTT. The rearrangement links TRBV10-3 to TRBJ1-4, with D unclear. The CDR3 is 14 amino acids. V dropped 1 base and J dropped 3 bases, with 6 bases sitting between them. Germline CDR1 and CDR2: ENHRY and SYGVKD.

The gene calls are TRBV14 and TRBJ2-2, with D perhaps matching TRBD2 (6 bases). The CDR3 sequence is 15 residues long. V shed 4 bases and J shed 3 bases, with 12 bases lying between them. From germline, CDR1 is SGHDN and CDR2 FVKESK. CDR3 nucleotides: TGTGCCAGCAGCCTCGCCTGGGGGGACACCGGGGAGCTGTTTTTT. This encodes CASSLAWGDTGELFF.

The genes are TRBV2 and TRBJ1-2, with TRBD1 matching over 10 bases. Trimming took 7 bases from V and 7 from J; bases not matched to a gene: 9. This CDR3 contains 14 residues. Germline loops: CDR1 SNHLY, CDR2 FYNNEI. The CDR3 bases are TGTGCCAGCATAGTCGGGACAGGGGAGCGTGGCTACACCTTC. It translates to CASIVGTGERGYTF.

The chain combines TRBV5-1 with TRBJ1-3, with 8 bases aligning to TRBD1. Trimming at V came to 0 bases and at J to 0 bases, leaving 5 bases not matched to a gene. In germline, CDR1 is SGHRS, CDR2 YFSETQ. This CDR3 has 17 residues. This CDR3 reads CASSLVGTGLSGNTIYF. Written as DNA, the CDR3 is TGCGCCAGCAGCTTGGTCGGGACAGGTCTCTCTGGAAACACCATATATTTT.